The clone carrying this T cell receptor beta chain was detected only once. Here immunoSEQ multiplex PCR was the method, and the copy in TCRdb shows in-frame clones only, minus some. The table has 100,000 to 120,000 clones, about nine tenths seen once. These data are taken from a study of T cell responses to AZD1222 COVID-19 vaccine. The germline V gene has CDR1 KGHDR and CDR2 SFDVKD. There are 15 residues in the CDR3. Trimming removed 0 bases from V and 0 bases from J, with 6 bases in between. Material: peripheral blood, obtained 28 days after the second AZD1222 dose. The rearrangement links TRBV24-1 to TRBJ2-3, with D uncertain. The source is an adult who received the AZD1222 COVID-19 vaccine. The CDR3 DNA sequence: TGTGCCACCAGTGATTTGTATACTAGCACAGATACGCAGTATTTT. Its protein is CATSDLYTSTDTQYF.